Reported below is one TCR beta chain. The entry originates in a study of blood T cell repertoires in COVID-19. In the study overall: The United States, Italy and Spain provided the acute and convalescent COVID-19 samples. Nucleic acid was either cDNA or gDNA, and it came from T cells, B-cell-depleted T cells, or PBMCs.

Germline values: CDR1 SGHDT, CDR2 YYEEEE. V lost 2 bases, J lost 2 bases, and 16 bases lay in between. CDR3 length equals 16 residues. As processed by the authors: Reference gene primer amplification in the assay estimated nucleated cell counts. The repertoire was sequenced with immunoSEQ multiplex PCR; TCRdb's copy has only in-frame clones and lacks some. Clonal size and the V and J genes are those of that table, whereas D and trimming came from the DNA. The table has fewer than 150,000 clones, approximately 85% seen once; the top ten hold 3.4%. The receptor's source is a man aged 40-49 years with acute or convalescent COVID-19. The J gene is TRBJ2-5, the V gene TRBV5-6, with TRBD2 as a possible D gene (7 bases). Sequencing was done on a sample of peripheral blood. The CDR3 bases are TGTGCCAGCAGCTTATTCTCGGGGGGCCTACAAGAGACCCAGTACTTC. Its protein is CASSLFSGGLQETQYF.